One and the same sample provided the 19 T cell receptor beta chains below, sequenced in a study of molecular identifiers for immune sequencing clone quantification. TCRdb recomputed calls from the PCR reads with MiXCR, one row per CDR3 protein. The repertoire holds 460,000 or so distinct CDR3 sequences, with over 20% as singletons. The specimen sequenced was naive CD8+ T cells from blood, with Jurkat cell RNA spiked in. The subset here: FACS-sorted CD8+CD4-CCR7+CD45RA+ naive T cells. These receptors originate from a human donor in good health. Some libraries in this study had Jurkat cell RNA spiked in.

V usage is TRBV7-9 and J usage is TRBJ2-5, with 8 positions matching TRBD1. V lost 4 bases to trimming and J lost 5 bases; unmatched junction nucleotides: 9. CDR3 size: 15 residues. Germline V gene lookup returns CDR1 SEHNR and CDR2 FQNEAQ (reference sequence). DNA for the CDR3: TGTGCCAGCAGCTACAGGACAGGGAGCGAGGAGACCCAGTACTTC. It is translated as CASSYRTGSEETQYF.

This clonotype was detected a few times. The genes are TRBV12-3 or TRBV12-4 and TRBJ2-2; D may correspond to TRBD1 or TRBD2 (6 bases each). V shed 7 bases and J shed 6 bases, with 21 bases lying between them. The CDR3 runs to 16 residues. CDR3 sequence reads: CASTRGTGRYSGELFF. In DNA, the CDR3 is TGTGCCAGCACCAGAGGTACAGGGAGGTATTCCGGGGAGCTGTTTTTT.

Regarding this clonotype: Possible read error: a much larger clone is one base away. J is TRBJ2-1 and V is TRBV6-5; D not certain. The CDR3 totals 11 residues. Germline V lookup: CDR1 MNHEY, CDR2 SVGAGI. This CDR3 is CASSSHNEQSF. For the CDR3, the DNA is TGTGCCAGCAGTTCCCACAATGAGCAGTCCTTC.

In its sample, this clonotype was seen many times. This chain joins TRBV6-5 and TRBJ2-2; TRBD2 aligns across 9 bases. The CDR3 length is 14 residues. Germline CDR1 and CDR2: MNHEY and SVGAGI. The V and J ends lost 8 bases and 7 bases, in that order; junction bases with no gene match: 8. This CDR3 reads CASAYQLAGGELFF. DNA of the CDR3: TGTGCCAGCGCTTATCAACTAGCGGGCGGGGAGCTGTTTTTT.

The CDR3 is CASSLGIRGLAAEETQYF. CDR3 sequence (DNA): TGTGCCAGCAGTTTAGGTATTAGGGGACTAGCGGCTGAAGAGACCCAGTACTTC. V is TRBV12-3 or TRBV12-4 and J is TRBJ2-5; 11 nucleotides align to TRBD2. The CDR3 runs to 18 residues. The V gene end was trimmed by 1 base and the J gene end by 3 bases; junction bases not matched to a gene: 10.

Regarding this clonotype: This may come from a read error, since a much larger clone is one base off. This chain uses TRBV11-2 with TRBJ2-3; 9 positions match TRBD2. Germline loops: CDR1 SGHAT, CDR2 FQNNGV. Unmatched junction bases numbered 6, after V lost 1 base and J lost 4 bases. This CDR3 is built from 16 residues. The CDR3 is CASSLVPSSGADTQYF. CDR3 coding DNA: TGTGCCAGCAGCTTAGTCCCTTCTAGCGGGGCAGATACGCAGTATTTT.

This rearrangement joins TRBV7-6 to TRBJ2-7; TRBD1 is a possible D gene (6 bases). With 4 bases removed from V and 4 bases from J, the gap between germline ends came to 17 bases. This CDR3 is built from 15 residues. CDR1 is SGHVS, CDR2 FNYEAQ, per germline. The CDR3 sequence is CASSSGGGGSYEQYF. CDR3 nucleotides: TGTGCCAGCAGCTCCGGTGGGGGCGGAAGTTACGAGCAGTACTTC.

This clonotype was detected ten times or more. The V call is TRBV5-1, the J call TRBJ2-1; no firm D call. CDR1 and CDR2 from the germline V gene are SGHRS and YFSETQ. This CDR3 is 13 amino acids long. V dropped 7 bases and J dropped 5 bases, with 13 bases sitting between them. The CDR3 sequence: CASGRTSNNEQFF. CDR3 DNA sequence: TGCGCCAGCGGGCGGACGAGTAACAATGAGCAGTTCTTC.

This clonotype has a count of ten or more. The genes are TRBV24-1 and TRBJ2-1; no clear D gene. Per the germline V gene, CDR1 is KGHDR and CDR2 is SFDVKD. V was clipped by 0 bases and J by 9 bases, with 8 bases between them. The CDR3 runs 13 residues. The CDR3 here is CATSDLVGSEQFF. As DNA, the CDR3 is TGTGCCACCAGTGATTTGGTTGGCAGTGAGCAGTTCTTC.

This clonotype has a count of ten or more. The chain combines TRBV12-3 or TRBV12-4 with TRBJ2-6; D might be TRBD1 (6 bases). V shed 6 bases and J shed 2 bases, with 20 bases lying between them. The CDR3 totals 18 residues. The CDR3 loop is CASSPTGTPVPGANVLTF. DNA of the CDR3: TGTGCCAGCAGCCCAACCGGGACACCTGTTCCTGGGGCCAACGTCCTGACTTTC.

As concerns this clonotype: A much larger clonotype is one base distant, so this may be a read error. The chain is built from TRBV7-6 and TRBJ1-1; D is ambiguous. This CDR3 is built from 13 residues. V gave up 6 bases and J gave up 3 bases, with 11 bases separating them. The germline V gene has CDR1 SGHVS and CDR2 FNYEAQ. This CDR3 reads CASRSGRDTEAFF. CDR3 coding DNA: TGTGCCAGCAGATCAGGACGGGACACTGAAGCTTTCTTT.

This clonotype has more than one count but fewer than ten. V and J are TRBV6-5 and TRBJ2-1; no clear D gene. Trimming removed 5 bases from V and 0 bases from J, with 5 bases in between. Germline V gene data show CDR1 as MNHEY and CDR2 as SVGAGI. The CDR3 runs to 13 residues. CDR3 in DNA: TGTGCCAGCAGTGGTTACTCCTACAATGAGCAGTTCTTC. Residues: CASSGYSYNEQFF.

This clonotype has only a few counts. This rearrangement joins TRBV9 to TRBJ2-3; D is perhaps TRBD2 (6 bases). The CDR3 covers 14 residues. Looked up from germline, CDR1 is SGDLS and CDR2 is YYNGEE. Trimming pared 0 bases from V and 4 bases from J, leaving 9 bases between. In DNA, the CDR3 is TGTGCCAGCAGCGTAGCTGGAGGGGCAGATACGCAGTATTTT. Its translation is CASSVAGGADTQYF.

Comment on this clonotype: The conserved final phenylalanine or tryptophan is absent from the CDR3, which likely points to a read error. V and J are TRBV5-1 and TRBJ1-5, with D possibly matching TRBD1 (6 bases). The CDR3 sequence is 15 residues long. Germline V gives CDR1 SGHRS, CDR2 YFSETQ. Trimming took off 1 base at V and 1 base at J, with 9 bases between the two ends. Here the CDR3 DNA reads TGCGCCAGCAGCTTGAGGGGGGAGAGCAATCAGCCCCAGCATCTT. Translated, it gives CASSLRGESNQPQHL.

Regarding this clonotype: The CDR3 end shows no conserved phenylalanine or tryptophan, and so a read error is likely. The chain has TRBV5-1 and TRBJ2-7; 11 nucleotides align to TRBD2. The junction had 0 bases not matched to a gene; V was cut back by 3 bases and J by 4 bases. The germline V gene encodes CDR1 SGHRS and CDR2 YFSETQ. The CDR3 spans 13 residues. CDR3 DNA sequence: TGCGCCAGCAGCTGGACTAGCGGGTACGAGCAGTACTCC. Its protein product is CASSWTSGYEQYS.

The V gene is TRBV5-1, the J gene TRBJ1-2, with a weak D call TRBD1 (5 bases). The CDR3 covers 13 residues. The V gene's germline CDR1 is SGHRS and CDR2 YFSETQ. Trimming took off 4 bases at V and 6 bases at J, with 13 bases between the two ends. The CDR3 bases are TGCGCCAGCAGCCCCAGGGACGTTGATGGCTACACCTTC. Translated: CASSPRDVDGYTF.

In the case of this clonotype: This may stem from a read error, because a much larger clone lies one nucleotide away. No conserved phenylalanine or tryptophan ends this CDR3, so it is likely a read error. J is TRBJ1-2 and V is TRBV7-9; no firm D call. V was shortened by 5 bases and J by 3 bases, with 10 bases between the two germline ends. This CDR3 region has 13 residues. Germline V gene data show CDR1 as SEHNR and CDR2 as FQNEAQ (reference sequence). The CDR3 loop reads CASSLNSYYGYTL. CDR3 in DNA: TGTGCCAGCAGCCTAAATTCCTACTATGGCTACACCCTC.

The chain has TRBV25-1 and TRBJ1-2; TRBD1 matches at 10 bases. Germline V lookup: CDR1 MGHDK, CDR2 SYGVNS. V lost 6 bases to trimming and J lost 7 bases; unmatched junction nucleotides: 8. The CDR3 spans 14 residues. Here the CDR3 reads CASSTGTGVFGYTF. As DNA, the CDR3 is TGTGCCAGCAGCACCGGGACAGGGGTTTTTGGCTACACCTTC.

In its sample, this clonotype was seen many times. The V gene is TRBV28, the J gene TRBJ2-7, with TRBD2 matching over 7 bases. The CDR3 extends over 13 amino acids. Germline V lookup: CDR1 MDHEN, CDR2 SYDVKM. V was clipped by 4 bases and J by 2 bases; unmatched bases: 2. CDR3 DNA: TGTGCCAGCAGTTCTCTAGCGGCCTACGAGCAGTACTTC. Its protein is CASSSLAAYEQYF.